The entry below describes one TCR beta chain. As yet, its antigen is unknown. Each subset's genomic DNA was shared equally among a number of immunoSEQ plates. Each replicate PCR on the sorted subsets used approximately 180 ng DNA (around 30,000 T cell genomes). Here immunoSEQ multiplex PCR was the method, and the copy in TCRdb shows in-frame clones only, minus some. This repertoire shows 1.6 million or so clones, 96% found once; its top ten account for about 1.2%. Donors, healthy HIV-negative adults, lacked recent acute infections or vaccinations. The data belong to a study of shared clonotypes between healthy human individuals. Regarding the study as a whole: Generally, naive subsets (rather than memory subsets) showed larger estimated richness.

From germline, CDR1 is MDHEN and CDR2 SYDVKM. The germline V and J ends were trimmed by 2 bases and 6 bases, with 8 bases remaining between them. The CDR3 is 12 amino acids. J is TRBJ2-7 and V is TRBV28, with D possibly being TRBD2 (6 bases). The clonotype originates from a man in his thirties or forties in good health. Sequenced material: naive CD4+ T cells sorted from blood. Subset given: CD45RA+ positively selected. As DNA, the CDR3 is TGTGCCAGCAGTTTACGCGGGGCCGAGCAGTACTTC. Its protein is CASSLRGAEQYF.